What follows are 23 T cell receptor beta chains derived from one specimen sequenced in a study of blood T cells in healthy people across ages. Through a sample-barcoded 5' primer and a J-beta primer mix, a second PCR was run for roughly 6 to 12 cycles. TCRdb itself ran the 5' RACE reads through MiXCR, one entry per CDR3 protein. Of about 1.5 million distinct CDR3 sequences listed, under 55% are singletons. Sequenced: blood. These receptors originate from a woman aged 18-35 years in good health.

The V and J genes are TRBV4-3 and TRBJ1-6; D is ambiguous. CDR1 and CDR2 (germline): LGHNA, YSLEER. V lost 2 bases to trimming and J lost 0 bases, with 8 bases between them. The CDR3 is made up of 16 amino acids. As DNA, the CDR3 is TGCGCCAGCAGCCAAAAACGGAGCTCCTATAATTCACCCCTCCACTTT. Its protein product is CASSQKRSSYNSPLHF.

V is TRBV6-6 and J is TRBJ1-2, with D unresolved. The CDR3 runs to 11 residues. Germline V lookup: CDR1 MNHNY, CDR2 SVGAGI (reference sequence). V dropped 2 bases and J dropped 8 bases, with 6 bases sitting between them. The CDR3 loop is CASSYQAGYTF. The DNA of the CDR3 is TGTGCCAGCAGTTACCAGGCGGGCTACACCTTC.

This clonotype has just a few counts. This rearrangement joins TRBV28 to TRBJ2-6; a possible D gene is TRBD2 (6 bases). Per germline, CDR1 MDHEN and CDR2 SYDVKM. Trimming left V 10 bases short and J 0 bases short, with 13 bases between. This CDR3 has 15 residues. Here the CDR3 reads CATEGPNSGANVLTF. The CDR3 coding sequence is TGTGCCACGGAGGGACCTAACTCTGGGGCCAACGTCCTGACTTTC.

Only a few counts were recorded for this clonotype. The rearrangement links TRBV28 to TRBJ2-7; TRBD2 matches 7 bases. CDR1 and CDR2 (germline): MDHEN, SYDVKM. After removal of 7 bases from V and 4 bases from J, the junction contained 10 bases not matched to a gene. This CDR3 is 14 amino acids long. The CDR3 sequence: CASTADGRPYEQYF. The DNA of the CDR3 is TGTGCCAGCACTGCTGACGGGAGGCCGTACGAGCAGTACTTC.

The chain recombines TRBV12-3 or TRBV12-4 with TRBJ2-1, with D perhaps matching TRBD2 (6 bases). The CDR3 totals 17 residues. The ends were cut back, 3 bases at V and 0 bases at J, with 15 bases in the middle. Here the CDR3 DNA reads TGTGCCAGCAGTTTTAGGCCCCGGAGGGTCTCCTACAATGAGCAGTTCTTC. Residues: CASSFRPRRVSYNEQFF.

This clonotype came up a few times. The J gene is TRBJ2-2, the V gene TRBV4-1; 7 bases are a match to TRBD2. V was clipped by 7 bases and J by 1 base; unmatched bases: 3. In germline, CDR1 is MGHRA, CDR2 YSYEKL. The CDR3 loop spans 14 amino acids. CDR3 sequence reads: CASNGGENTGELFF. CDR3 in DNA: TGCGCCAGCAATGGGGGGGAGAACACCGGGGAGCTGTTTTTT.

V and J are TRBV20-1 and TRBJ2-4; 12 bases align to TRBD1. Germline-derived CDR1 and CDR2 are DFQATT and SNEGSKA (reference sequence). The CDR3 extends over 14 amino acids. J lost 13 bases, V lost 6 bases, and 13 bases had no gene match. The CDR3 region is CSAIPPGQGAKQYF. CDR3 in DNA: TGCAGTGCCATACCTCCGGGACAGGGGGCAAAACAGTACTTC.

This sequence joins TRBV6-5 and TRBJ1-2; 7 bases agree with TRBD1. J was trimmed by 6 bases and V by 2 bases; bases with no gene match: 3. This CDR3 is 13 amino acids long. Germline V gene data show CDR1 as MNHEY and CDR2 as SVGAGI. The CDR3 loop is CASSYHRGDGYTF. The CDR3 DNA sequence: TGTGCCAGCAGTTACCACAGGGGTGATGGCTACACCTTC.

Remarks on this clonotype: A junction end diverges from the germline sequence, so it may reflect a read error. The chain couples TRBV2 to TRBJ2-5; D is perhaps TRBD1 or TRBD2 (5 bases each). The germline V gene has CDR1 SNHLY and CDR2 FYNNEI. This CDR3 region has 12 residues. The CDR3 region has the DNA TGTGCCAGCAGTGAAACTGCCGGGACCCAGCACTTC. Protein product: CASSETAGTQHF.

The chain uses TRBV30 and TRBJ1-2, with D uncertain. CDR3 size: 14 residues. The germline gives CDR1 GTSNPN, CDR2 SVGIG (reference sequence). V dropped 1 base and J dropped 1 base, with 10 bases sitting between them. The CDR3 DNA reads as TGTGCCTGGAGTGCCCCTCCAGGTAACTATGGCTACACCTTC. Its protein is CAWSAPPGNYGYTF.

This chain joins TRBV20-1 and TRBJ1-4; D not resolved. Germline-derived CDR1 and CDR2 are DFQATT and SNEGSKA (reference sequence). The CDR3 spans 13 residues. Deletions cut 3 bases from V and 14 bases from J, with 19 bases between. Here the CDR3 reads CSASGRPNHGLFF. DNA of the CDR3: TGCAGTGCTAGTGGCAGGCCGAACCATGGGCTGTTTTTT.

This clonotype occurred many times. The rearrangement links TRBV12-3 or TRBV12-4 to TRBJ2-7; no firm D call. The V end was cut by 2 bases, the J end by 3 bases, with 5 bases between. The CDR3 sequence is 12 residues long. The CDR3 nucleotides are TGTGCCAGCAGTTTACAAGTCTACGAGCAGTACTTC. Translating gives CASSLQVYEQYF.

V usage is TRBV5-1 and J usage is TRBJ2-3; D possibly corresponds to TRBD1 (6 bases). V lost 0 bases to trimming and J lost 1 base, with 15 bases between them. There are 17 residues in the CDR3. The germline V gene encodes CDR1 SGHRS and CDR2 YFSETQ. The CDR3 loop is CASSLVTGVSGTDTQYF. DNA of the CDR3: TGCGCCAGCAGCTTGGTGACAGGTGTCTCAGGCACAGATACGCAGTATTTT.

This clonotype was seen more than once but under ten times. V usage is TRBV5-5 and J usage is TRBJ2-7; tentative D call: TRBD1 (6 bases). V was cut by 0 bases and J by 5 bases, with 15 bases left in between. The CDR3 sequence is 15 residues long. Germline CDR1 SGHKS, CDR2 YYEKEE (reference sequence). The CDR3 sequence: CASSLDPGVDHEQYF. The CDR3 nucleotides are TGTGCCAGCAGCTTGGATCCAGGGGTCGACCACGAGCAGTACTTC.

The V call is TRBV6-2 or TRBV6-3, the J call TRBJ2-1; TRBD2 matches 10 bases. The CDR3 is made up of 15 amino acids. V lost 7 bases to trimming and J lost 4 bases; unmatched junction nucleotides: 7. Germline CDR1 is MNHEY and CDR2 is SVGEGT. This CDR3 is CASNPSGRGYNEQFF. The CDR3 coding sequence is TGTGCCAGCAACCCAAGCGGGAGGGGTTACAATGAGCAGTTCTTC.

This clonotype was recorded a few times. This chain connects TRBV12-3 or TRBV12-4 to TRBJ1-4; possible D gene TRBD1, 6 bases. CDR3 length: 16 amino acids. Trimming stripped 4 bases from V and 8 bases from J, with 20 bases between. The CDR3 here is CASSSIRGGHTEKLFF. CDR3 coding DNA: TGTGCCAGCAGTTCAATACGTGGGGGGCATACAGAAAAACTGTTTTTT.

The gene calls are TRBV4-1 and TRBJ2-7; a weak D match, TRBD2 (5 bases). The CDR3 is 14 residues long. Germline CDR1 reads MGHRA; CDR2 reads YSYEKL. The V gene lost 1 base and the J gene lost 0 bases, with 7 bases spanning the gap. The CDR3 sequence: CASSQGGISYEQYF. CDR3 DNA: TGCGCCAGCAGCCAAGGAGGGATCTCCTACGAGCAGTACTTC.

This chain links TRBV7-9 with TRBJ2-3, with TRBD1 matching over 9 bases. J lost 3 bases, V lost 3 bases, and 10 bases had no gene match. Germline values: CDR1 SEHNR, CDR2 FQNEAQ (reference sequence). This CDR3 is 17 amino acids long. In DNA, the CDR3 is TGTGCCAGCAGCTTCCAGAGTGGGACAGGGAGGACAGATACGCAGTATTTT. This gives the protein CASSFQSGTGRTDTQYF.

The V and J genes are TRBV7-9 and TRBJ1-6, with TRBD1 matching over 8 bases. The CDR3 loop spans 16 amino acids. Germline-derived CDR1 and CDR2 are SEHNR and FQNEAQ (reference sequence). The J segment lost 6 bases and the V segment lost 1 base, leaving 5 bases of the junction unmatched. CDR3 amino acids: CASSLDRGIGNSPLHF. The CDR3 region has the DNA TGTGCCAGCAGCTTAGACAGGGGGATCGGTAATTCACCCCTCCACTTT. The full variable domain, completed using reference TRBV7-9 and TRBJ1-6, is DTGVSQNPRHKITKRGQNVTFRCDPISEHNRLYWYRQTLGQGPEFLTYFQNEAQLEKSRLLSDRFSAERPKGSFSTLEIQRTEQGDSAMYLCASSLDRGIGNSPLHFGNGTRLTVT.

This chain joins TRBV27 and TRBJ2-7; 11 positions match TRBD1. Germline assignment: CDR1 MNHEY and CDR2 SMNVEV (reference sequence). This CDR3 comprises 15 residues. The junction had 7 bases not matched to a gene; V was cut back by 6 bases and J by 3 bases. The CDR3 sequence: CASSFRGTGGYEQYF. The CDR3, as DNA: TGTGCCAGCAGCTTTAGAGGGACAGGGGGCTACGAGCAGTACTTC.

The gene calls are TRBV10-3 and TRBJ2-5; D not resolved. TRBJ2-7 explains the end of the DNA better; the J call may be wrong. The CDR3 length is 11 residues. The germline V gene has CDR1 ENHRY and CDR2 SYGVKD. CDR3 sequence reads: CAISDRSEQYF. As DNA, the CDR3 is TGTGCCATCAGTGACCGAAGCGAGCAGTACTTC.

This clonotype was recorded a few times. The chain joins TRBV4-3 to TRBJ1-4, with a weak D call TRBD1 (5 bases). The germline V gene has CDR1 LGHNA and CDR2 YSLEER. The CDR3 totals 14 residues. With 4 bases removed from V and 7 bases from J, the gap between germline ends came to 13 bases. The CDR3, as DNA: TGCGCCAGCAGCCCCGGGGCGGTTGGTGAAAAACTGTTTTTT. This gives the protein CASSPGAVGEKLFF.

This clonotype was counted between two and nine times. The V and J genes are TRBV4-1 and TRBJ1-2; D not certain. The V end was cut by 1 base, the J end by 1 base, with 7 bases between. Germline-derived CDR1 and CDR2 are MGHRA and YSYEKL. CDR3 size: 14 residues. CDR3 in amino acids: CASSQVGDNYGYTF. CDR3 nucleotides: TGCGCCAGCAGCCAAGTCGGTGATAACTATGGCTACACCTTC.